This T cell receptor (beta chain) derives from a study of neoadjuvant nivolumab and ipilimumab in lung cancer. Overall study results and limits: Only two of four nivolumab-treated tumors gained richness and clonality by surgery. Compared with tumor-adjacent uninvolved lung, resected tumors showed greater richness and clonality.

The CDR3 has 16 amino acids. Unmatched junction bases numbered 10, after V lost 6 bases and J lost 2 bases. Germline CDR1 and CDR2: LGHNA and YSLEER. TCRdb's copy holds only in-frame clones and misses some; the assay was immunoSEQ multiplex PCR. This table holds 20,000 to 25,000 clones, 82% found once. This clone was observed once. Its antigen remains unknown. The source of this sequence is an adult with non-small cell lung cancer. Material: peripheral blood, obtained before neoadjuvant nivolumab, alone or with ipilimumab. The chain joins TRBV4-3 to TRBJ2-3, with TRBD1 matching over 8 bases. CDR3 DNA: TGCGCCAGCAGTCGGATCGGGACAGGCCCCACAGATACGCAGTATTTT. Its protein product is CASSRIGTGPTDTQYF.